This T cell receptor (beta chain) appears in the sequencing data of a study of T-cell reconstitution after alpha-beta-depleted transplantation in children (dated by TCRdb to about 2016). Turning to the overall study: T-cell immune reconstitution after TCRalphabeta/CD19-depleted allogeneic hematopoietic cell transplantation in children was quantitatively tracked in the study by means of TCR repertoire profiling.

This clonotype was found many times. The specificity of this receptor is unknown. Base qualities are missing; no much larger clone stands one base away. The germline ends are 4 bases apart after V is trimmed by 1 base and J by 0 bases. The CDR3 covers 15 residues, taking in both the cysteine and the phenylalanine. The retained sequence is limited to the CDR3, 45 bases, with the frame set at the first base. CDR1 and CDR2, looked up from the germline V gene (reference sequence), are LGHDT and YNNKEL. The method was PCR. TCRdb records Illumina HiSeq 2500 as the sequencer. TCR library preparation used molecular barcoding, with unique molecular identifiers applied to normalize quantification of the TCRbeta repertoire. TCRdb reran the public reads through fastp at Q25 and MiXCR, keeping productive beta chains. When rows share a CDR3 protein, they turn into one entry using the most common DNA and genes. For this sample there are about 610,000 distinct CDR3 sequences; over 9.5% appear just once. The ten largest clonotypes hold about 4.2% of the sample.

This TCR came from a human donor who donated a stem cell graft to a child with acute myeloid leukemia. The V and J segments used are TRBV3-1 and TRBJ1-6, with the D gene too uncertain to name. This sample comprised PBMCs from the stem cell graft donor, obtained from the stem cell graft. The nucleotide sequence is TGTGCCAGCAGCCAAGCAGTCTCCTATAATTCACCCCTCCACTTT. Its protein is CASSQAVSYNSPLHF.